The present entry profiles one T cell receptor beta chain with its context. Its specificity is not known. CDR1 is KGHSH, CDR2 LQKENI, per germline. CDR3 length: 14 amino acids. V lost 1 base, J lost 6 bases, and 13 bases lay in between. This specimen comes from a study of OX40 agonist ivuxolimab in advanced cancers. Overall study: Ivuxolimab, which is an agonistic anti-OX40 (CD134) antibody, was administered to the patients. Patients were roughly 83% male with ages roughly 20 to 85, mean 60. Prior anti-PD-1, anti-PD-L1 or anti-CTLA-4 therapy did not bar entry, and more than 35% had some.

Generated by immunoSEQ multiplex PCR, the TCRdb table keeps only in-frame clones and is missing some. The sample lists about 76,000 clones, approximately 86% occurring once. Study results and limitations: At doses 0.1 to 3.0 mg/kg, CD4+ and CD8+ clones expanded.

The receptor was derived from an adult with an advanced solid tumor such as melanoma, head and neck, liver or kidney cancer. Sequencing used CD4+ or CD8+ T cells sorted from blood, obtained in a trial of the OX40 agonist ivuxolimab. The chain uses TRBV18 and TRBJ2-7, with D hard to call. CDR3 nucleotides: TGTGCCAGCTCACCACAGGGTGTGAGTTCCGAGCAGTACTTC. It specifies CASSPQGVSSEQYF. Supplemented by reference TRBV18 and TRBJ2-7, the full variable domain reads NAGVMQNPRHLVRRRGQEARLRCSPMKGHSHVYWYRQLPEEGLKFMVYLQKENIIDESGMPKERFSAEFPKEGPSILRIQQVVRGDSAAYFCASSPQGVSSEQYFGPGTRLTVT.